This TCR beta chain comes out of a study of cytomegalovirus exposure and HLA in healthy donors. The PCR employed 60 Vbeta primers together with 13 Jbeta primers. Produced via immunoSEQ multiplex PCR; TCRdb's table is partial and in-frame only. The sample shows some 220,000 clones, roughly 79% of them seen only once. Study-wide results and limits: In a later analysis, at a false discovery rate of 0.05, approximately 16,000 TCR beta sequences matched HLA alleles. V- and J-gene trimming of TCR beta was linked (in a later analysis) to a missense DCLRE1C variant.

Points on this clone: Its antigen is not identified.

The sequence was obtained from a middle-aged woman in good health and CMV-seronegative. The sample taken for sequencing was PBMCs.

The CDR3 DNA sequence: TGTGCCAGCAGATCAGGCTTAAGCACAGATACGCAGTATTTT. Residues: CASRSGLSTDTQYF. The V gene is TRBV6-6, the J gene TRBJ2-3; no clear D gene. The CDR3 consists of 14 residues. The ends were cut back, 6 bases at V and 0 bases at J, with 10 bases in the middle. Germline-derived CDR1 and CDR2 are MNHNY and SVGAGI (reference sequence).